These 22 T cell receptor beta chains were all obtained from the same sample, sequenced in a study of PD-L1 blockade in urothelial cancer (dated by TCRdb to 2017 to 2019). Libraries came from the immunoSEQ multiplex PCR assay. TCRdb re-hosts the immuneACCESS table, in-frame sequences only. Its copies lack some clones; in the studies checked, an unresolved V gene accounts for under half of them, and the cause for the rest is not known. This sample lists 50,000 or so clones; approximately 83% were detected once. 16% of the sample belongs to the ten largest clones. Sequencing used PBMCs, obtained around atezolizumab (anti-PD-L1) treatment. These receptors were obtained from a man in his sixties with urothelial cancer.

This clone was counted a single time. The rearrangement joins TRBV19 to TRBJ1-3, with D unresolved. V lost 11 bases, J lost 0 bases, and 8 bases lay in between. CDR3 length equals 12 residues. Germline loops: CDR1 LNHDA, CDR2 SQIVND (reference sequence). In DNA, the CDR3 is TGTGCCGGAGGCAGCTCTGGAAACACCATATATTTT. Protein product: CAGGSSGNTIYF.

This sequence joins TRBV7-2 and TRBJ2-7; 9 bases fit TRBD2. The J segment lost 0 bases and the V segment lost 3 bases, leaving 6 bases of the junction unmatched. CDR1 is SGHTA, CDR2 FQGNSA, per germline. This CDR3 region has 16 residues. The CDR3 region has the DNA TGTGCCAGCAGCTTTGGCGGGGGGGGCCTCTCCTACGAGCAGTACTTC. It yields the protein CASSFGGGGLSYEQYF. The full variable domain, its missing parts supplied by reference TRBV7-2 and TRBJ2-7, is GAGVSQSPSNKVTEKGKDVELRCDPISGHTALYWYRQSLGQGLEFLIYFQGNSAPDKSGLPSDRFSAERTGGSVSTLTIQRTQQEDSAVYLCASSFGGGGLSYEQYFGPGTRLTVT.

The table lists this clone with a few counts. The chain has TRBV21-1 and TRBJ1-1; the D segment call TRBD1 is taken from the table without a DNA check. TRBV21-1 is termed a pseudogene. The CDR3 extends over 15 amino acids. CDR3 in DNA: TGTGCCAGCAGCATCCCGGACAGTCCAGTCGATGAAGCTTTCTTT. Its translation is CASSIPDSPVDEAFF.

This clone was detected only a few times. The CDR3 loop is CASSLGSGGSTSEQYF. The CDR3 DNA reads TGCGCCAGCAGCTTGGGTTCAGGGGGATCCACTAGCGAGCAGTACTTC. V is TRBV5-1 and J is TRBJ2-7, with 7 nucleotides matching TRBD1. Germline CDR1 SGHRS, CDR2 YFSETQ. The CDR3 has 16 amino acids. V lost 0 bases and J lost 6; bases outside the gene matches: 12.

The rearrangement links TRBV29-1 to TRBJ2-3; perhaps TRBD2 as D (7 bases). This CDR3 is 13 amino acids long. Trimming took off 5 bases at V and 4 bases at J, with 13 bases between the two ends. The germline gives CDR1 SQVTM, CDR2 ANQGSEA. Here the CDR3 DNA reads TGCAGCGTTACCTCGGGGGGCCCAGATACGCAGTATTTT. It yields the protein CSVTSGGPDTQYF.

By sample fraction, this clone is medium-sized. The chain recombines TRBV6-1 with TRBJ1-2; D may be TRBD1 (5 bases). The ends were cut back, 7 bases at V and 3 bases at J, with 9 bases in the middle. This CDR3 region has 12 residues. Germline V lookup: CDR1 MNHNS, CDR2 SASEGT. CDR3 loop: CASTGQDYGYTF. CDR3 nucleotide sequence: TGTGCCAGCACAGGGCAAGACTATGGCTACACCTTC.

The chain uses TRBV28 and TRBJ2-7; tentative D call: TRBD1 (7 bases). The V gene lost 3 bases and the J gene lost 4 bases, with 16 bases spanning the gap. There are 15 residues in the CDR3. The germline V gene has CDR1 MDHEN and CDR2 SYDVKM. In DNA form, the CDR3 reads TGTGCCAGCAGTTTCTATGGACAGGAGGGATACGAGCAGTACTTC. The encoded protein is CASSFYGQEGYEQYF.

This clone was observed a few times. The V and J genes are TRBV6-5 and TRBJ1-1; no firm D call. V was shortened by 4 bases and J by 1 base, with 13 bases between the two germline ends. Germline V gives CDR1 MNHEY, CDR2 SVGAGI. The CDR3 totals 15 residues. The chain's CDR3 is CASSSVTTGNTEAFF. In DNA form, the CDR3 reads TGTGCCAGCAGTTCCGTCACGACGGGGAACACTGAAGCTTTCTTT.

The CDR3 DNA sequence: TGCGCCAGCAGCTTGGCTCCAGGGGGCGAGGTACAGCCCCAGCATTTT. Residues: CASSLAPGGEVQPQHF. V is TRBV5-1 and J is TRBJ1-5; 8 bases agree with TRBD1. The germline CDR1 and CDR2 sequences are SGHRS and YFSETQ. J gave up 7 bases and V 0 bases, and 9 bases lay outside the gene matches. The CDR3 covers 16 residues.

This clone was seen more than once but under ten times. V is TRBV28 and J is TRBJ1-1; TRBD1 matches 7 bases. Per germline, CDR1 MDHEN and CDR2 SYDVKM. With 5 bases clipped from V and 3 bases from J, the junction kept 9 bases outside the gene matches. This CDR3 has 15 residues. The CDR3 nucleotides read TGTGCCAGCAGTCCTAGCGGGGGACAGTACACTGAAGCTTTCTTT. This codes for CASSPSGGQYTEAFF.

This chain uses TRBV7-2 with TRBJ2-5; perhaps TRBD2 as D (6 bases). The length of the CDR3 is 17 residues. V lost 1 base and J 4 bases, leaving 19 bases between the germline ends. CDR1 and CDR2 from the germline V gene are SGHTA and FQGNSA. The CDR3 DNA reads TGTGCCAGCAGCTTAGGGACCGGGACGCGGAGGGGAGAGACCCAGTACTTC. This encodes CASSLGTGTRRGETQYF.

The rearrangement joins TRBV9 to TRBJ2-5, with 12 bases lining up with TRBD1. The CDR3 is 15 amino acids. V lost 2 bases, J lost 5 bases, and 4 bases stayed unmatched. Germline assignment: CDR1 SGDLS and CDR2 YYNGEE. CDR3 sequence (DNA): TGTGCCAGCAGCGTTGGGACAGGGGGCGCGGAGACCCAGTACTTC. Protein product: CASSVGTGGAETQYF.

The chain joins TRBV1 to TRBJ2-6; TRBD2, the table's D call, lacks a check against the DNA. TRBV1 is a known pseudogene. CDR3 length: 19 residues. CDR3 in amino acids: CTSSFRLAEQCSGANVLTF. The CDR3 DNA sequence: TGCACCAGCAGCTTTAGACTAGCGGAACAGTGCTCTGGGGCCAACGTCCTGACTTTC.

The table lists this clone with a few counts. This chain uses TRBV2 with TRBJ2-7; D is possibly TRBD1 (5 bases). The CDR3 sequence is 12 residues long. Germline V gives CDR1 SNHLY, CDR2 FYNNEI. Between the trimmed V and J ends, which lost 5 bases and 5 bases, there was a span of 10 bases. Here the CDR3 reads CASSYRGHEQYF. The CDR3 DNA follows: TGTGCCAGCAGTTATAGGGGCCACGAGCAGTACTTC.

The rearrangement joins TRBV7-9 to TRBJ1-1; 8 bases map to TRBD1. Germline CDR1 SEHNR, CDR2 FQNEAQ (reference sequence). The CDR3 consists of 15 residues. Germline trimming cut 5 bases from V and 11 bases from J; bases unmatched to any gene: 16. The CDR3 DNA sequence: TGTGCCAGCAGCCTCGACAGGGGAGTCTTTAGAAGGGCTTTCTTT. Translating gives CASSLDRGVFRRAFF.

The V gene is TRBV6-5, the J gene TRBJ1-5, with D tentatively TRBD1 (5 bases). CDR1 is MNHEY and CDR2 is SVGAGI in the germline V gene. V lost 6 bases to trimming and J lost 3 bases, with 12 bases between them. The CDR3 length is 14 residues. CDR3: CASSGGTVNQPQHF. The CDR3 region has the DNA TGTGCCAGCAGCGGCGGGACTGTCAATCAGCCCCAGCATTTT.

The genes are TRBV30 and TRBJ1-5; D perhaps matches TRBD1 (5 bases). The V gene lost 2 bases and the J gene lost 1 base, with 9 bases spanning the gap. This CDR3 is 14 amino acids long. CDR1 is GTSNPN, CDR2 SVGIG, per germline (reference sequence). The CDR3 is CAWSTGLSNQPQHF. In nucleotides, the CDR3 is TGTGCCTGGAGTACAGGCCTGAGCAATCAGCCCCAGCATTTT.

The chain combines TRBV20-1 with TRBJ2-5; tentatively, D is TRBD2 (5 bases). The CDR3 is 8 residues long. Germline V gene data show CDR1 as DFQATT and CDR2 as SNEGSKA (reference sequence). For the CDR3, the DNA is TGCAGGGTGAGGGCCCAGTACTTC. Amino acids: CRVRAQYF.

This chain uses TRBV10-3 with TRBJ1-2, with 11 bases matching TRBD1. The V gene end was trimmed by 6 bases and the J gene end by 7 bases; junction bases not matched to a gene: 7. The CDR3 extends over 14 amino acids. CDR1 and CDR2 (germline): ENHRY, SYGVKD. The CDR3 DNA reads as TGTGCCATCAGCCCGGGACAGGGGGGCTTTGGCTACACCTTC. This sequence encodes CAISPGQGGFGYTF.

The chain carries TRBV5-1 and TRBJ1-2, with a tentative D call TRBD1 (6 bases). Between the trimmed V and J ends, which lost 3 bases and 4 bases, there was a span of 16 bases. There are 15 residues in the CDR3. Germline V gene lookup returns CDR1 SGHRS and CDR2 YFSETQ. The CDR3 loop reads CASSSSGEPGYGYTF. The CDR3 DNA reads as TGCGCCAGCAGCTCCTCAGGGGAACCTGGCTATGGCTACACCTTC.

This clone was detected a few times. J is TRBJ2-7 and V is TRBV27; 8 nucleotides match TRBD2. With 5 bases clipped from V and 3 bases from J, the junction kept 9 bases outside the gene matches. CDR1 is MNHEY, CDR2 SMNVEV, per germline (reference sequence). This CDR3 is built from 15 residues. This CDR3 reads CASSAKERENYEQYF. In DNA, the CDR3 is TGTGCCAGCAGTGCCAAGGAGCGGGAGAACTACGAGCAGTACTTC.

The rearrangement uses TRBV29-1 and TRBJ1-3; 7 bases match TRBD1. Losses at the gene ends were 3 bases for V and 2 bases for J; bases not matched to a gene: 4. The CDR3 has 14 residues. The germline V gene has CDR1 SQVTM and CDR2 ANQGSEA. CDR3 DNA: TGCAGCGTTGATTTCGGGACAGCTGGAAACACCATATATTTT. Its translation: CSVDFGTAGNTIYF.